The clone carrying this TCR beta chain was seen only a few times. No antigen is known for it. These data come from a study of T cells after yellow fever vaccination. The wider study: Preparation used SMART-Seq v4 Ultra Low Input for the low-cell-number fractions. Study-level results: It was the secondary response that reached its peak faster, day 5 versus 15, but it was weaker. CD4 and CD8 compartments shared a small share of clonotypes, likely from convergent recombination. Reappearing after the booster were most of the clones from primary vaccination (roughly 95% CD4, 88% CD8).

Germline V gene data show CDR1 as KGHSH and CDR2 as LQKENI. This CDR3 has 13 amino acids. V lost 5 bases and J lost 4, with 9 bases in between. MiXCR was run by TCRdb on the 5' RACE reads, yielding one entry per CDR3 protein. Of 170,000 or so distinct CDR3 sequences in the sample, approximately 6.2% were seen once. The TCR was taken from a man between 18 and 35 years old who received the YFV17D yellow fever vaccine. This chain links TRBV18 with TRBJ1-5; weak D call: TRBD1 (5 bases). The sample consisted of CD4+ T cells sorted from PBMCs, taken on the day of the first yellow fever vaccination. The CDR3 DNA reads TGTGCCAGCTCAGCGGACATTAATCAGCCCCAGCATTTT. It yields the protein CASSADINQPQHF.